The rows below give T cell receptor beta chains drawn from one sample of a study of blood T cell repertoires in COVID-19. Sequencing was performed with immunoSEQ multiplex PCR; in TCRdb, only in-frame clones are kept and a portion is missing. The sample lists 350,000 to 500,000 clones, around nine tenths seen once, with about 1.5% in the top ten. The specimen sequenced was PBMCs or T cells enriched from blood (not recorded which). These receptor sequences come from a woman younger than 30 who had been exposed to COVID-19. CDR3s include the opening cysteine and the closing phenylalanine or tryptophan. The D gene is left open where the match is weak. The size field is filled for only some rows; it gives once, few, many or a size class.

>15|NA|TRBJ1-4|TRBV2|TRBD1
TGTGCCAGCAGTGACAGGGGGCGGATTAATGAAAAACTGTTTTTT
CASSDRGRINEKLFF
>13|NA|TRBJ2-2|TRBV5-1|NA
TGCGCCAGCAGTCTACAGGATACCGGGGAGCTGTTTTTT
CASSLQDTGELFF
>14|NA|TRBJ2-1|TRBV28|NA
TGTGTTACGAGAGGCCTGAGCTCCTACAATGAGCAGTTCTTC
CVTRGLSSYNEQFF
>17|NA|TRBJ2-2|TRBV10-1|TRBD1
TGCGCCAGCAGTGAGTCGCCGGGACAGCTTTACACCGGGGAGCTGTTTTTT
CASSESPGQLYTGELFF
>15|NA|TRBJ2-5|TRBV11-2|TRBD2
TGTGCCAGCAGCCCCCCGGGACTAGAGGGAGAGACCCAGTACTTC
CASSPPGLEGETQYF
>17|NA|TRBJ1-6|TRBV2|TRBD1
TGTGCCAGCAGAGGGGACAGGGTGCTGACATATAATTCACCCCTCCACTTT
CASRGDRVLTYNSPLHF
>14|NA|TRBJ1-3|TRBV9|NA
TGTGCCAGCAGCGTAGTCGACTATGGAAACACCATATATTTT
CASSVVDYGNTIYF
>15|NA|TRBJ1-6|TRBV9|TRBD1
TGTGCCAGCAGCGTAGGGGGGACAGGGAATTCACCCCTCCACTTT
CASSVGGTGNSPLHF
>15|NA|TRBJ1-2|TRBV28|NA
TGTGCCAGCAGTTCCCAAGGGAGCAATAACTATGGCTACACCTTC
CASSSQGSNNYGYTF
>14|NA|TRBJ1-3|TRBV4-3|NA
TGCGCCAGCAGCCAAGAACTTACCGGAAACACCATATATTTT
CASSQELTGNTIYF
>20|NA|TRBJ2-1|TRBV13|NA
TGTGCCAGCAGCTTAGGCGGCAGGGGAATAACGGGAGGCAGACTGAATGAGCAGTTCTTC
CASSLGGRGITGGRLNEQFF
>14|once|TRBJ2-2|TRBV19|TRBD1
TGTGCCACCGGACAGGGGACCTACACCGGGGAGCTGTTTTTT
CATGQGTYTGELFF
>15|NA|TRBJ2-3|TRBV19|NA
TGTGCCAGTAGTATCCAGGGTATGGGCACAGATACGCAGTATTTT
CASSIQGMGTDTQYF
>15|NA|TRBJ1-5|TRBV4-1|NA
TGCGCCAGCAGCCAAGAAGGGGCCGTCGACACGCCCCAGCATTTT
CASSQEGAVDTPQHF
>13|NA|TRBJ1-3|TRBV6-5|NA
TGTGCCAGCAGTATTTCAGGCGGAAACACCATATATTTT
CASSISGGNTIYF